This record looks at one T cell receptor beta chain sequence and its context. The antigen it binds to is not known. Base qualities are not provided; no much larger clone lies one nucleotide away. Library creation used UMI-ligation and nested PCR. To cover both TRBC1 and TRBC2, the beta constant-region primer consisted of an equimolar mix of two oligonucleotides. Four rounds of PCR, combining the SP2 primer with nested alpha and beta constant-region primers, were used to amplify the ligated cDNA. A single-stranded oligonucleotide bearing the SP2 primer plus a 12-nucleotide UMI was ligated onto the 3' end of the cDNA by T4 RNA ligase 1. Incubation of the ligation reaction was carried out at 16 degrees C for roughly 18-24 hours. PCR2 was typically run as a SYBR Green qPCR and stopped at a predetermined threshold to prevent over-amplification. All purifications after the first were performed with Agencourt AMPure XP magnetic beads. Libraries were quantified by Qubit and checked on a TapeStation, where a main peak was expected near 650 bp. Sequencing of the pooled libraries was done on an Illumina MiSeq using v2 2x251 paired-end kits, which typically yielded roughly 0.95-2.3 million reads per sample. Libraries were pooled at approximately 3.7 nM per sample, and about 5-7% PhiX was added to improve cluster recognition. On the authors' methods: Using tag matching that tolerated one base-pair mismatch, Decombinator assigned V and J genes to FASTQ reads that had been processed by Demultiplexor. Collapsinator used UMIs to correct both sequencing errors and frequency errors arising from PCR heterogeneity. CDR3Translator translated TCRs and extracted CDR3s from the conserved cysteine to the FGXG phenylalanine, flagging non-productive sequences. Repertoires were subsampled to equal numbers of UMI-defined TCRs before Gini, Shannon entropy and inverse Simpson indices were calculated. Clonotype abundance distributions were fitted to a power law by maximum likelihood within the linear range. On one naive CD8 sample, the pipeline and MIGEC gave similar UMI counts, unique TCR numbers and clonal distributions. In one analysis, naive TCRs that were also found in any memory subset of the same donor were excluded from the naive repertoire. A set of 6,000 to 8,000 CMV-associated CDR3 sequences, compiled from VDJdb and a published dataset, was used to search the repertoires. TCRdb reran the public reads through fastp at Q25 and MiXCR, keeping productive beta chains. All rows with the same CDR3 protein become a single entry with the most common DNA and genes. These V and J calls rely on TCRdb rather than the paper's analysis. Present in this sample are some 83,000 distinct CDR3 sequences, around 9% of which were seen just once. Roughly 1.2% of the sample lies in the top ten.

The sample is drawn from a study of naive and memory T cell subsets (dated by TCRdb to about 2017). Turning to the overall study: The study applied an open-source, UMI-based TCR alpha and beta sequencing pipeline to sorted naive and memory peripheral blood T cell subsets. IgG serology results and the functional CMV T cell responses were in complete agreement. RNA was DNase-treated and reverse transcribed with TCR constant-region primers, mostly using SuperScript III.

From the second PCR step on, the TCR alpha and beta chain libraries were amplified in separate reactions. The CMV status of each donor was determined by measuring IFNgamma production from CD4+ T cells after fresh PBMCs had been stimulated overnight with CMV viral lysate. CD4 T cells were positively selected using Miltenyi beads, after which CD8 T cells were positively selected from the CD4-negative fraction. Cells were stained for CD3, CD4, CD8, CD45RA, CD27 and a live/dead dye and were sorted on a BD Aria II into four subsets based on CD45RA and CD27. Blood came from a few healthy volunteers, each fractionated into CD4 and CD8 T cells and then into four differentiation subsets. Approximately 0.13 L of peripheral blood was drawn per donor, and PBMC were isolated by Ficoll-Paque PLUS density-gradient centrifugation. After sorting, cells were lysed in RLT buffer, RNA was extracted using a Qiagen RNeasy kit, and the extracted RNA was stored at -80 degrees C.

Inclusive of the bounding cysteine and phenylalanine, the CDR3 is 17 residues long. Only the CDR3 DNA is retained, 51 bases long and in frame from the first base. Looking up the germline V gene yields CDR1 MDHEN and CDR2 SYDVKM. V lost 5 bases and J lost 0 bases, and the count of bases not matched to a germline gene is 5. General study outcomes and caveats: RNA-based TCR counts may be affected by expression changes linked to T cell activation and differentiation. A few larger clonotypes were found in naive repertoires, especially CD8, and these larger clonotypes were possibly memory cells re-expressing CD45RA. TCR abundance followed a power law with an exponent that was different for naive and memory subsets but consistent across the three individuals. The repertoire findings for the naive and memory subsets could not be validated against a ground truth, as none was available. Gini index rose and Shannon and inverse Simpson diversity fell from naive through CM, EM and EMRA in both CD4 and CD8 cells. Following error correction, more than 95% of naive TCR sequences occurred only once, which made naive abundance distributions much steeper than those of memory subsets. Single alpha or beta chain sequences, rather than paired alpha/beta receptors, were used to define clonotypes.

This receptor was identified in a human donor in good health. Sequencing used naive CD8+ T cells from blood. Reading the label with the study, this specimen's cell subset or site is: naive T cells, CD45RA high CD27+. The receptor chain draws on TRBV28 and TRBJ2-6; 9 central bases correspond to TRBD1. The CDR3 sequence is CASSETGGYSGANVLTF. The DNA reads TGTGCCAGCAGTGAGACAGGGGGTTACTCTGGGGCCAACGTCCTGACTTTC.